This T cell receptor beta chain derives from a study of T cells after yellow fever vaccination. TCR cDNA was made by 5'RACE template switching, adding a universal primer site and UMIs. Using its own MiXCR run on the 5' RACE reads, TCRdb lists one record per CDR3 protein. The profile shows about 320,000 distinct CDR3 sequences, 6.8% of them singletons. General observations from the study: Most clones from primary vaccination resurfaced after the booster (around 97% CD4, around 89% CD8).

The J segment lost 5 bases and the V segment lost 0 bases, leaving 4 bases of the junction unmatched. The CDR3 extends over 14 amino acids. Germline V gene lookup returns CDR1 SGHNT and CDR2 YYREEE (reference sequence). In this sample, this clonotype turned up a few times. Antigen specificity is unknown. The TCR sequence derives from a man between 18 and 29 years old who received the YFV17D yellow fever vaccine. This specimen consisted of PBMCs, obtained about 41 days after the first yellow fever vaccination. The chain joins TRBV5-4 to TRBJ1-1, with 7 bases lining up with TRBD1. The CDR3 loop reads CASSLVTGRTEAFF. The CDR3 nucleotides are TGTGCCAGCAGCTTGGTGACAGGGCGGACTGAAGCTTTCTTT.